These T cell receptor beta chains were read from a single sample in a study of beta chain features in type 1 diabetes. This table comes from immunoSEQ multiplex PCR, and its TCRdb copy is limited to in-frame clones, with some not included. The sample holds about 170,000 clones, less than 9.5% seen once. The sample taken for sequencing was central memory CD4+ T cells from blood. Receptor source: a woman aged 40-49 years with type 1 diabetes. Both conserved end residues are part of each CDR3. Size is omitted from some rows. Given values are once, few, many or a class for expanded clones.

abundance,j_gene,v_gene,CDR3aa
few,TRBJ1-1,TRBV11-2,CASSLKYGEAFF
few,TRBJ2-1,TRBV9,CASSVGGGSYNEQFF
.,TRBJ2-5,TRBV30,CAWSRAGGFRETQYF
few,TRBJ2-5,TRBV29-1,CSARLAAYQETQYF
few,TRBJ1-1,TRBV14,CASSPRRGQGAEAFF
few,TRBJ1-6,TRBV4-1,CASKQGGERYNSPLHF
.,TRBJ1-5,TRBV28,CASILQGFNQPQHF
few,TRBJ1-5,TRBV2,CASRELSTGGQPQHF
.,TRBJ2-6,TRBV29-1,CSVESSEGAGANVLTF
few,TRBJ1-3,TRBV9,CASSVAGTGDSGNTIYF
few,TRBJ1-5,TRBV6-5,CASRQGSNQPQHF
few,TRBJ1-6,TRBV9,CASSRGTAVNSPLHF
few,TRBJ2-5,TRBV14,CASSRFNGGEQETQYF
many,TRBJ1-1,TRBV5-1,CASNGGLNTEAFF
many,TRBJ2-3,TRBV29-1,CSVGWDRGQYF
.,TRBJ2-7,TRBV5-1,CASRTGTTYEQYF
few,TRBJ2-5,TRBV11-2,CASSYNPGTGVGETQYF
.,TRBJ2-7,TRBV7-2,CASSRERVLTYEQYF
few,TRBJ1-2,TRBV4-3,CASSQAVMSDYGYTF
.,TRBJ2-7,TRBV5-1,CASSLAFSGVYEQYF
.,TRBJ1-5,TRBV7-8,CASSSRQGNDQPQHF
.,TRBJ1-1,TRBV19,CASSQGQNTEAFF
.,TRBJ1-1,TRBV9,CASSVDPGGNTEAFF
.,TRBJ2-6,TRBV4-1,CASSQEGQGSGANVLTF
few,TRBJ2-1,TRBV5-4,CASSRKLGAHNEQFF
.,TRBJ1-5,TRBV5-1,CASSPLGGVAQPQHF
few,TRBJ2-3,TRBV18,CASSEPSGTDTQYF
few,TRBJ2-3,TRBV29-1,CSVVSGRAIADTQYF
few,TRBJ1-4,TRBV5-4,CASSFGANEKLFF
few,TRBJ1-3,TRBV18,CASSTTQSSGNTIYF
.,TRBJ1-2,TRBV5-1,CASSPGAGGSPNYGYTF
few,TRBJ2-2,TRBV30,CAWSVQGAGELFF
.,TRBJ2-4,TRBV19,CASSPQTLSSESVQYF
.,TRBJ2-5,TRBV5-8,CASSPATGSETQYF
.,TRBJ1-5,TRBV19,CASGIDRGNGNQPQHF
few,TRBJ1-1,TRBV11-2,CASSLVGGNTEAFF
few,TRBJ1-1,TRBV5-1,CASIGDTEAFF
.,TRBJ2-7,TRBV6-5,CASRGLAEPYEQYF
.,TRBJ2-7,TRBV9,CASSRDSYYEQYF
few,TRBJ2-4,TRBV19,CASSALSPILAKNIQYF